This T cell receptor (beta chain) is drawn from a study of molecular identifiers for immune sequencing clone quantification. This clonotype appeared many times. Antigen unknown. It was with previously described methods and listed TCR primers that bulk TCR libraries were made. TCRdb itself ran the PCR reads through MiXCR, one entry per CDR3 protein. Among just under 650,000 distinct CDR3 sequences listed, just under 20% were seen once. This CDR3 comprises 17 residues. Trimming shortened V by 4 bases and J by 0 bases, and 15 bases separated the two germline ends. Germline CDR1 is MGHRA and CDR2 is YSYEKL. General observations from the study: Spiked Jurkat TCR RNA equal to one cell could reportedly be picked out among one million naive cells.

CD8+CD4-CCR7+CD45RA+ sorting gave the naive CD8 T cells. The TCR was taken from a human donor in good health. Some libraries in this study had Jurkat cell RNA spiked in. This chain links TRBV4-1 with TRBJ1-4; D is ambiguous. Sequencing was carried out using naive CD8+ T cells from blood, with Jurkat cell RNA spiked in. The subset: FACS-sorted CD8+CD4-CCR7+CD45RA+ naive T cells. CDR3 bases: TGCGCCAGCAGCCGCCAACCGGACGGGGCAACTAATGAAAAACTGTTTTTT. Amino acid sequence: CASSRQPDGATNEKLFF.